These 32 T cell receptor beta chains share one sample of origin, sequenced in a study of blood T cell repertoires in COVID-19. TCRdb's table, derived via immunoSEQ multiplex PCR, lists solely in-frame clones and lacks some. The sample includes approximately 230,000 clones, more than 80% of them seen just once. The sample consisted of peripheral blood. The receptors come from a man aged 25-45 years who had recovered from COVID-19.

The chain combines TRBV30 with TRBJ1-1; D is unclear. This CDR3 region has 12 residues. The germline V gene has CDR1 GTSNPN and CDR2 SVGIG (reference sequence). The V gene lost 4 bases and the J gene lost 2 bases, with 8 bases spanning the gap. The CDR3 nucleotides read TGTGCCTGGACCAGTATAAACACTGAAGCTTTCTTT. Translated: CAWTSINTEAFF.

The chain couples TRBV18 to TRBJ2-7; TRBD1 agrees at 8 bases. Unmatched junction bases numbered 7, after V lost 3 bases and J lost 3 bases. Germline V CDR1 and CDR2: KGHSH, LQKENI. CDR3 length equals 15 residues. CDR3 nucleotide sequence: TGTGCCAGCTCACCGGGACAGGCTGCCCTCTACGAGCAGTACTTC. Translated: CASSPGQAALYEQYF.

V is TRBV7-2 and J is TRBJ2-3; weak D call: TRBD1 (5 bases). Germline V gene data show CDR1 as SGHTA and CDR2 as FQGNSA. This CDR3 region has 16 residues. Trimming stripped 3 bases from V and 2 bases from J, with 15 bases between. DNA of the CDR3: TGTGCCAGCAGCTTGGGTCCAGGGCAAAACACAGATACGCAGTATTTT. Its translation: CASSLGPGQNTDTQYF.

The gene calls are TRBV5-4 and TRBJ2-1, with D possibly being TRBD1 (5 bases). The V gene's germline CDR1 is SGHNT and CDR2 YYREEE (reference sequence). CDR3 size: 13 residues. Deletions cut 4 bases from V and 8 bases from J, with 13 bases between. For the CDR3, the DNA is TGTGCCAGCAGCGGACAAAATAACGATGAGCAGTTCTTC. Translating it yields CASSGQNNDEQFF.

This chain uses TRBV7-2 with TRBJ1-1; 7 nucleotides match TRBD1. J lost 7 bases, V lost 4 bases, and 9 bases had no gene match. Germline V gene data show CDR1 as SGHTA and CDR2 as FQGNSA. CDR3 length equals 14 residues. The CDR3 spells CASSSRDSPLEAFF. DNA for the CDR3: TGTGCCAGCAGCTCCCGGGACAGTCCACTTGAAGCTTTCTTT. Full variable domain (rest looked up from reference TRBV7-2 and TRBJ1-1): GAGVSQSPSNKVTEKGKDVELRCDPISGHTALYWYRQSLGQGLEFLIYFQGNSAPDKSGLPSDRFSAERTGGSVSTLTIQRTQQEDSAVYLCASSSRDSPLEAFFGQGTRLTVV.

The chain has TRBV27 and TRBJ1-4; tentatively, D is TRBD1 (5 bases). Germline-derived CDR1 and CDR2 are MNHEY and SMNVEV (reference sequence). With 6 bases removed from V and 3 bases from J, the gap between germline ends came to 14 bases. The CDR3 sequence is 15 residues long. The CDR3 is CASRVWGVANEKLFF. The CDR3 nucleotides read TGTGCCAGCAGGGTATGGGGGGTCGCTAATGAAAAACTGTTTTTT.

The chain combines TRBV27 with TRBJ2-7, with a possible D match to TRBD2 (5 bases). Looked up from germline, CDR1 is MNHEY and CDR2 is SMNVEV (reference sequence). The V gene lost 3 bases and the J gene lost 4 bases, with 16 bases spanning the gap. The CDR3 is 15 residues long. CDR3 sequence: CASSFEGQAVYEQYF. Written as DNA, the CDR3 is TGTGCCAGCAGTTTTGAGGGCCAGGCGGTATACGAGCAGTACTTC.

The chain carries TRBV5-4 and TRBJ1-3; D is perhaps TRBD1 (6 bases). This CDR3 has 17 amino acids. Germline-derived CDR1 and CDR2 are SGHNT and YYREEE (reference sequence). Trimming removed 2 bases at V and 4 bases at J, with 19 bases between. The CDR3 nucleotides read TGTGCCAGCAGCTTTAAGAGGTTTGGGGGCTTCGGAAACACCATATATTTT. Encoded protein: CASSFKRFGGFGNTIYF.

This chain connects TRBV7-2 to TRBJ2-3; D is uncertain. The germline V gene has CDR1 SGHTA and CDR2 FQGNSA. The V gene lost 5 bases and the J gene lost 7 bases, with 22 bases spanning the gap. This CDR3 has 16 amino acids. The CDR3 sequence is CASSPMGPGSGYTQYF. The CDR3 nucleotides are TGTGCCAGCAGCCCCATGGGTCCAGGCTCTGGGTATACGCAGTATTTT.

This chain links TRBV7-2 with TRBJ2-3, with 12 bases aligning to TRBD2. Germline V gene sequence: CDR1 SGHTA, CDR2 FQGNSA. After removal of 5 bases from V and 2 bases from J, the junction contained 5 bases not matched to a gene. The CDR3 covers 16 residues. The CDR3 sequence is CASSPGLAGITDTQYF. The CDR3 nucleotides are TGTGCCAGCAGCCCTGGACTAGCGGGGATCACAGATACGCAGTATTTT.

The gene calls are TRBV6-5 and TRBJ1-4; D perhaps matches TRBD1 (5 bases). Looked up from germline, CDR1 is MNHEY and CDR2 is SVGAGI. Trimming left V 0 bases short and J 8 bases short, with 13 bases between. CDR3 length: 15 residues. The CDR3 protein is CASSYSLREREKLFF. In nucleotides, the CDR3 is TGTGCCAGCAGTTACTCGCTCAGGGAAAGGGAAAAACTGTTTTTT.

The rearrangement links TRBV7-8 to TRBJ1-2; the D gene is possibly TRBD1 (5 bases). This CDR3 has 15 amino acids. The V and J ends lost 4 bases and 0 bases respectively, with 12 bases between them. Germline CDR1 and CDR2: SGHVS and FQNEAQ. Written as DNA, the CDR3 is TGTGCCAGCAGCTCCAAGGGGCGAACTAACTATGGCTACACCTTC. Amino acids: CASSSKGRTNYGYTF.

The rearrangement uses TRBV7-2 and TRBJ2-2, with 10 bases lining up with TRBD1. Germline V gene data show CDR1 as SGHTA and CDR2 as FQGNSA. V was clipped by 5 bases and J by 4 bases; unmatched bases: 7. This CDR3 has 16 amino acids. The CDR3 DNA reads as TGTGCCAGCAGCCCCTGGACAGGGGGAGGCACCGGGGAGCTGTTTTTT. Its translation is CASSPWTGGGTGELFF.

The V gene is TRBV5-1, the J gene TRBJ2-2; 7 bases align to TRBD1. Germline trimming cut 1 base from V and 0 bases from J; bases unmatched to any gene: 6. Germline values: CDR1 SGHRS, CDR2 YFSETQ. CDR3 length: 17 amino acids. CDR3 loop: CASSLFPGTANTGELFF. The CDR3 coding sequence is TGCGCCAGCAGCTTGTTTCCCGGGACAGCGAACACCGGGGAGCTGTTTTTT.

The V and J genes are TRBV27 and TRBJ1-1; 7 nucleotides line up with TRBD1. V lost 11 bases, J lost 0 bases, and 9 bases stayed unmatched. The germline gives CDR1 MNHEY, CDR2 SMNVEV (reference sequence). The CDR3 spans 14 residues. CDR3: CARFGTAMNTEAFF. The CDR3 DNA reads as TGTGCCCGCTTCGGGACAGCCATGAACACTGAAGCTTTCTTT.

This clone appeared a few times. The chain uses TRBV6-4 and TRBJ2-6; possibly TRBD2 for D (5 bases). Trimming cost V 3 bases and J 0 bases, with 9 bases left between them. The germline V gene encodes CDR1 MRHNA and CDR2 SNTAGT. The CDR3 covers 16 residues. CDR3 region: CASSETGYSGANVLTF. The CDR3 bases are TGTGCCAGCAGTGAGACGGGATACTCTGGGGCCAACGTCCTGACTTTC.

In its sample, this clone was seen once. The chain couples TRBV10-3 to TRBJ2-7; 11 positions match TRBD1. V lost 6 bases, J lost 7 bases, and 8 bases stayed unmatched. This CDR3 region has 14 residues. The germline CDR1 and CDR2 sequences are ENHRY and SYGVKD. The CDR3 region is CAIRGQGGPGEQYF. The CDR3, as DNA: TGTGCCATCAGGGGACAGGGGGGTCCTGGGGAGCAGTACTTC.

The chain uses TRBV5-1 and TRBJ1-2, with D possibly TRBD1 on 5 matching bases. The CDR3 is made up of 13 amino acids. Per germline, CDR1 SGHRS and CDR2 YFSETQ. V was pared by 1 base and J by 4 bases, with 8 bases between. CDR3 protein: CASSLQGPYGYTF. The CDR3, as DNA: TGCGCCAGCAGCTTGCAGGGTCCCTATGGCTACACCTTC. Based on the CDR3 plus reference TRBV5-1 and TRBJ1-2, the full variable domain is KAGVTQTPRYLIKTRGQQVTLSCSPISGHRSVSWYQQTPGQGLQFLFEYFSETQRNKGNFPGRFSGRQFSNSRSEMNVSTLELGDSALYLCASSLQGPYGYTFGSGTRLTVV.

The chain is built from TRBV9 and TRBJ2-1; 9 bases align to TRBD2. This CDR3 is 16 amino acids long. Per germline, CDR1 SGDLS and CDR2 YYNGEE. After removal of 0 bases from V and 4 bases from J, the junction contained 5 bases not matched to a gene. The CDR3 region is CASSVGSGRMYNEQFF. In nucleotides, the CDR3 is TGTGCCAGCAGCGTAGGTAGCGGGAGAATGTACAATGAGCAGTTCTTC.

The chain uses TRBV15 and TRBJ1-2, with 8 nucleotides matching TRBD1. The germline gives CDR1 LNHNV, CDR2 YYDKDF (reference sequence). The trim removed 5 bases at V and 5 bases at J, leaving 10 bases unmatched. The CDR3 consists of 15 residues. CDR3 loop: CATSLTGTGFYGYTF. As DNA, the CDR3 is TGTGCCACCAGCCTTACTGGGACAGGATTTTATGGCTACACCTTC.

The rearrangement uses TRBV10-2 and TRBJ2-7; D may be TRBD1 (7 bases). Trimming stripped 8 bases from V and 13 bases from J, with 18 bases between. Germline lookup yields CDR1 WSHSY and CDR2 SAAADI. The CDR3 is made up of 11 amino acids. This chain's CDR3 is CASWKTGRNYF. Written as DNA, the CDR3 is TGCGCCAGCTGGAAGACAGGGAGGAACTACTTC.

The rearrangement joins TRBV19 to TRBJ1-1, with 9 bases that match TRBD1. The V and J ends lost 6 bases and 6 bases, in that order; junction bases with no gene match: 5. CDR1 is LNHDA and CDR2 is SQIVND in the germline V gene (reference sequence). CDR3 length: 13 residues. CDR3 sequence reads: CASRSRDRAEAFF. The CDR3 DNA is TGTGCCAGTAGAAGCCGGGACAGGGCTGAAGCTTTCTTT. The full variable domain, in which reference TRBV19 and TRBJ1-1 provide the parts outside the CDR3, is DGGITQSPKYLFRKEGQNVTLSCEQNLNHDAMYWYRQDPGQGLRLIYYSQIVNDFQKGDIAEGYSVSREKKESFPLTVTSAQKNPTAFYLCASRSRDRAEAFFGQGTRLTVV.

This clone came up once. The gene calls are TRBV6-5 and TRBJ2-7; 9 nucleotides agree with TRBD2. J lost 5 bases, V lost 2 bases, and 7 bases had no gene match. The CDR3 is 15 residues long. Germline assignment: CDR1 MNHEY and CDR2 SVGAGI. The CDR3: CASSYASGVAHEQYF. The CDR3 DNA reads TGTGCCAGCAGTTACGCTAGCGGGGTTGCCCACGAGCAGTACTTC.

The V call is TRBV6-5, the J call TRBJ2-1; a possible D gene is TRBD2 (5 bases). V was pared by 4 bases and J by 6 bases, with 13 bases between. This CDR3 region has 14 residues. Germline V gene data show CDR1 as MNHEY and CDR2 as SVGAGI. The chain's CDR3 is CASSFRTQFNEQFF. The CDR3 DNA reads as TGTGCCAGCAGTTTTAGGACTCAATTCAATGAGCAGTTCTTC.

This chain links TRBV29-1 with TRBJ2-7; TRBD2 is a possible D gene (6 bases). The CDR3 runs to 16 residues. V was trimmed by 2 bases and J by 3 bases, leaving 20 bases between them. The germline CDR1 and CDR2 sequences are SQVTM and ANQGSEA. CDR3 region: CSVESTAGQEYYEQYF. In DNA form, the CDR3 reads TGCAGCGTTGAATCAACCGCGGGGCAAGAATACTACGAGCAGTACTTC.

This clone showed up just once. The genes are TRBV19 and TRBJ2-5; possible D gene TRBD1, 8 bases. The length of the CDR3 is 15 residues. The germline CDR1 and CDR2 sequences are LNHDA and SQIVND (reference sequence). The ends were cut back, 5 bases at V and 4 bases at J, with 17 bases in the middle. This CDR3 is CASSATGGGGETQYF. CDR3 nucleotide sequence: TGTGCCAGTAGTGCCACAGGGGGGGGTGGAGAGACCCAGTACTTC.

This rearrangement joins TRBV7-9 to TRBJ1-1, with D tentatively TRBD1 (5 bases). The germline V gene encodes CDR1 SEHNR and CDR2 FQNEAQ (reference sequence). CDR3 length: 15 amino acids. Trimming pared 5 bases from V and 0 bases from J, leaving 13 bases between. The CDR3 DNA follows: TGTGCCAGCAGCCTAACAGGTCGCATGAACACTGAAGCTTTCTTT. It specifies CASSLTGRMNTEAFF. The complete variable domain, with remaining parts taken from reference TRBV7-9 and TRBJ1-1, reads DTGVSQNPRHKITKRGQNVTFRCDPISEHNRLYWYRQTLGQGPEFLTYFQNEAQLEKSRLLSDRFSAERPKGSFSTLEIQRTEQGDSAMYLCASSLTGRMNTEAFFGQGTRLTVV.

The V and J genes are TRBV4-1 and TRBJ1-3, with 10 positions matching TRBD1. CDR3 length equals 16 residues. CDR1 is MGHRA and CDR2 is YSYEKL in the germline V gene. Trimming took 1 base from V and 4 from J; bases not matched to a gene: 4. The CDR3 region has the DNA TGCGCCAGCAGCCAAGGACAGGGGGCTTTAGGAAACACCATATATTTT. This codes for CASSQGQGALGNTIYF.

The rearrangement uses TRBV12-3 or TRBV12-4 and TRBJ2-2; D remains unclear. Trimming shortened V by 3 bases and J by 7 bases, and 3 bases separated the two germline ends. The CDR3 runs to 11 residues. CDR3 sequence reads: CASSLYGELFF. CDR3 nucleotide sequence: TGTGCCAGCAGTTTGTACGGGGAGCTGTTTTTT.

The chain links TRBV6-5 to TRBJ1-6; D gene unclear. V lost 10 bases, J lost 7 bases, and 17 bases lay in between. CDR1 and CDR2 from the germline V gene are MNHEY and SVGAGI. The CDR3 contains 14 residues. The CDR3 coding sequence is TGTGCCACCGGAAAGGGAGGCTTGAATTCACCCCTCCACTTT. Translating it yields CATGKGGLNSPLHF.

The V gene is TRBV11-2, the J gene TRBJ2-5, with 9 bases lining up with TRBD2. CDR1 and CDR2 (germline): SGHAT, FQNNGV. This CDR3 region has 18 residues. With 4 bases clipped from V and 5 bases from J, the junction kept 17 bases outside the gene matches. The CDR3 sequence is CASSSPPGAGGRWETQYF. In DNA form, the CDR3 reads TGTGCCAGCAGCTCACCGCCGGGGGCGGGGGGGCGTTGGGAGACCCAGTACTTC.

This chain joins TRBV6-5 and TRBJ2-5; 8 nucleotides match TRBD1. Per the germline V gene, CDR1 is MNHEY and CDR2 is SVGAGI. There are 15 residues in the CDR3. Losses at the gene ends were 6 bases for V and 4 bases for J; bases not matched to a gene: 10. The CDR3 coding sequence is TGTGCCAGCAGGGGGACAGGAGGTTGGGGAGAGACCCAGTACTTC. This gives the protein CASRGTGGWGETQYF.